Below are 14 T cell receptor beta chains sequenced from a single sample in a study of blood T cells in healthy people across ages. The use of a sample-barcoded 5' primer and a J-beta primer mix characterized a second PCR of about 7 to 12 cycles. TCRdb itself ran the 5' RACE reads through MiXCR, one entry per CDR3 protein. The sample consists of roughly 700,000 distinct CDR3 sequences, around 45% of them appearing once. The sequencing input was blood. The receptor set was obtained from a woman aged 60 to 75 in good health.

The chain is built from TRBV27 and TRBJ2-1; TRBD1 or TRBD2 may be the D gene (5 bases each). Trimming shortened V by 2 bases and J by 15 bases, and 20 bases separated the two germline ends. CDR1 MNHEY and CDR2 SMNVEV come from the germline V gene (reference sequence). The CDR3 has 14 residues. The CDR3 region has the DNA TGTGCCAGCAGTTTAGAGGGTAATATGGGGCAGCGGTTCTTC. It yields the protein CASSLEGNMGQRFF.

This clonotype has more than one count but fewer than ten. The CDR3 DNA sequence: TGTGCCAGCAGTCGAGGCCCCGTCGAAGATACGCAGTATTTT. This translates into CASSRGPVEDTQYF. The chain has TRBV7-2 and TRBJ2-3; no reliable D call. This CDR3 region has 14 residues. Trimming removed 6 bases from V and 5 bases from J, with 15 bases in between. In germline, CDR1 is SGHTA, CDR2 FQGNSA.

About this clonotype: Since a much larger clone is just one base distant, this may be a read error. V and J are TRBV9 and TRBJ2-1, with a tentative D call TRBD1 (6 bases). The CDR3 runs to 17 residues. Germline V lookup: CDR1 SGDLS, CDR2 YYNGEE. V lost 1 base and J lost 0, with 14 bases in between. The CDR3 DNA reads TGTGCCAGCAGCGTATCAGGGACATCCAACTCCTACAATGAGCAGTTCTTC. Its protein is CASSVSGTSNSYNEQFF.

This clonotype was picked up a small number of times. The genes are TRBV7-9 and TRBJ1-2; no reliable D call. The CDR3 spans 13 residues. Germline values: CDR1 SEHNR, CDR2 FQNEAQ (reference sequence). Deletions cut 3 bases from V and 4 bases from J, with 9 bases between. CDR3 region: CASSFAAGYGYTF. The CDR3 coding sequence is TGTGCCAGCAGCTTTGCTGCGGGCTATGGCTACACCTTC. Full variable domain (remainder filled in from reference TRBV7-9 and TRBJ1-2): DTGVSQNPRHKITKRGQNVTFRCDPISEHNRLYWYRQTLGQGPEFLTYFQNEAQLEKSRLLSDRFSAERPKGSFSTLEIQRTEQGDSAMYLCASSFAAGYGYTFGSGTRLTVV.

This clonotype was seen repeatedly, ten times or more. The chain joins TRBV25-1 to TRBJ2-7, with 9 bases fitting TRBD1. Germline V gene data show CDR1 as MGHDK and CDR2 as SYGVNS. Trimming took 1 base from V and 4 from J; bases not matched to a gene: 5. This CDR3 region has 15 residues. The CDR3 here is CASSESPGQGYEQYF. Here the CDR3 DNA reads TGTGCCAGCAGTGAATCCCCGGGACAGGGTTACGAGCAGTACTTC.

This chain connects TRBV10-3 to TRBJ1-2; D unclear. CDR3 length equals 16 residues. Germline values: CDR1 ENHRY, CDR2 SYGVKD. Trimming took 8 bases from V and 6 from J, leaving 25 bases between them. The CDR3 nucleotides read TGTGCCATCTTCATCCGCAGAAGAGACGGAGTGAATGGCTACACCTTC. Amino acids: CAIFIRRRDGVNGYTF.

The CDR3 protein is CASSLGGGQYF. CDR3 coding DNA: TGTGCCAGCAGCTTAGGAGGGGGGCAGTACTTC. The chain combines TRBV7-3 with TRBJ2-7; D tentatively fits TRBD1 or TRBD2 (6 bases each). Germline CDR1 SGHTA, CDR2 FQGTGA. The V end was cut by 2 bases, the J end by 9 bases, with 8 bases between. There are 11 residues in the CDR3.

The table lists this clonotype with a few counts. The J gene is TRBJ2-1, the V gene TRBV7-3, with 10 bases identical to TRBD2. With V trimmed by 1 base and J by 7 bases, 7 bases remained unmatched. The CDR3 totals 16 residues. Per the germline V gene, CDR1 is SGHTA and CDR2 is FQGTGA. CDR3 DNA sequence: TGTGCCAGCAGCTTAAGGGCTAGCGGGAGCCCTAATGAGCAGTTCTTC. Translated, it gives CASSLRASGSPNEQFF.

Only one count was recorded for this clonotype. The rearrangement uses TRBV20-1 and TRBJ1-1, with D unclear. V lost 2 bases and J 1 base, leaving 14 bases between the germline ends. This CDR3 comprises 15 residues. CDR1 is DFQATT, CDR2 SNEGSKA, per germline (reference sequence). The CDR3 region is CSARIPGISNTEAFF. CDR3 in DNA: TGCAGTGCTAGAATCCCAGGAATCTCGAACACTGAAGCTTTCTTT.

This clonotype was counted only a few times. This rearrangement joins TRBV5-1 to TRBJ1-1, with 7 bases aligning to TRBD1. Unmatched junction bases numbered 4, after V lost 1 base and J lost 1 base. CDR1 SGHRS and CDR2 YFSETQ come from the germline V gene. The CDR3 contains 15 residues. The CDR3 is CASSLTGDPNTEAFF. The CDR3 DNA reads as TGCGCCAGCAGCTTGACAGGGGACCCGAACACTGAAGCTTTCTTT.

As concerns this clonotype: Compared with germline, one end of the junction differs, possibly owing to a read error. V and J are TRBV7-2 and TRBJ1-2; 10 positions match TRBD1. Germline CDR1 reads SGHTA; CDR2 reads FQGNSA. The CDR3 has 13 residues. In DNA form, the CDR3 reads TGCGCCGTCCTTGGGACAGGGGACTGGGGCTACACCTTC. The encoded protein is CAVLGTGDWGYTF.

This clonotype was picked up many times. Germline is not matched at one junction end, which may reflect a read error. V usage is TRBV12-3 or TRBV12-4 and J usage is TRBJ2-3; D remains ambiguous. The CDR3 runs 11 residues. Here the CDR3 reads CASSLVDTQYF. In DNA form, the CDR3 reads TGTGCCAGCAGCTTAGTAGATACGCAGTATTTT.

This clonotype was counted a few times. This sequence joins TRBV25-1 and TRBJ2-1, with 7 positions matching TRBD2. This CDR3 spans 15 amino acids. Germline V gene lookup returns CDR1 MGHDK and CDR2 SYGVNS. J gave up 7 bases and V 4 bases, and 10 bases lay outside the gene matches. The CDR3 DNA follows: TGTGCCAGCAGTGGGACGGGAGGAACGGAAAATGAGCAGTTCTTC. As protein: CASSGTGGTENEQFF.

This clonotype was seen more than once but under ten times. The gene calls are TRBV5-5 and TRBJ2-5; D possibly corresponds to TRBD2 (6 bases). V lost 0 bases and J lost 8, with 14 bases in between. This CDR3 is 14 amino acids long. Looked up from germline, CDR1 is SGHKS and CDR2 is YYEKEE (reference sequence). The CDR3 here is CASSLGRGEFTQYF. CDR3 sequence (DNA): TGTGCCAGCAGCTTGGGGAGGGGCGAGTTTACCCAGTACTTC.